The T cell receptor (beta chain) described here comes from a study of cytomegalovirus exposure and HLA in healthy donors. General study results and limits: With later analysis, a missense DCLRE1C variant became linked to TCR beta V- and J-gene trimming. TCR association rates varied by HLA locus in a later analysis, with DRB1 highest and HLA-C lowest.

Germline V CDR1 and CDR2: MGHRA, YSYEKL. V was trimmed by 0 bases and J by 6 bases, leaving 21 bases between them. This CDR3 has 17 amino acids. Turning to this clone: Its antigen is still unknown.

This PCR relied on a set of 60 Vbeta primers and 13 Jbeta primers. Clones were sequenced by immunoSEQ multiplex PCR, and TCRdb holds only the in-frame ones, with some missing. Among roughly 150,000 clones, 82% were seen once, and the ten largest hold 6.6%. The sequence was obtained from a woman in her forties or fifties in good health and CMV-seropositive. The sample comprised PBMCs. The chain joins TRBV4-1 to TRBJ2-7; tentatively, D is TRBD1 (5 bases). The CDR3 region has the DNA TGCGCCAGCAGCCAAGAAGGACATGGGAATATAGTCTCCGAGCAGTACTTC. It yields the protein CASSQEGHGNIVSEQYF.